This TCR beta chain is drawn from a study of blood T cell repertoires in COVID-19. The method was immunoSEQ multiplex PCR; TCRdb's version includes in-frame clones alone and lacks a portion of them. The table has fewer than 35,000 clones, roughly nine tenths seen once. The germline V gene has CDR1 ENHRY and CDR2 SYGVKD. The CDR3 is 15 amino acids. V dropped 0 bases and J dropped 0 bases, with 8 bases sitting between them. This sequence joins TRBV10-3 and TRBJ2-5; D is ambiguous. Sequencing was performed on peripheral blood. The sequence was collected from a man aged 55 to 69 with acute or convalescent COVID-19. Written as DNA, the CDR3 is TGTGCCATCAGTGAGTCCGGGTCTTACCAAGAGACCCAGTACTTC. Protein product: CAISESGSYQETQYF.